Described below is a single T cell receptor beta chain sequence and its context. Its antigen is currently unknown. The source of the sample is a study of Tregs in tolerant kidney transplant recipients. Overall study results and limits: Antigen-driven expansion was suggested because donor-specific Tregs expanded more than all Tregs in tolerant patients. Validation in larger populations is needed because few patients were studied. Tregs expanded with activated donor B cells seemed most donor-specific.

The CDR3 loop spans 11 amino acids. The V gene's germline CDR1 is SQVTM and CDR2 ANQGSEA. The nonmyeloablative bone marrow transplants came from related graft donors, with transient mixed chimerism. Assay: immunoSEQ multiplex PCR; the TCRdb copy retains only in-frame clones and omits some. The sample contains about 100,000 clones, roughly 93% of which appear only once. This rearrangement joins TRBV29-1 to TRBJ1-4, with D hard to call. The sample consisted of CD4+ T cells from blood (PBMCs), taken 12 months after the transplant. The sequence was obtained from a human patient who received a combined kidney and bone marrow transplant. A subset of T cells may come from the graft donor. In nucleotides, the CDR3 is TGCACCGCTGCCTTGGAGGAAAAACTGTTTTTT. This codes for CTAALEEKLFF.